This T cell receptor beta chain came from a study of cytomegalovirus exposure and HLA in healthy donors. Study information: Early released data had about 85 million unique TCRs, all coming from HLA-typed donors. Study-level findings and limits: Specificity of three CMV-associated chains for CMV antigens was verified in vitro.

The PCR made use of 60 Vbeta and 13 Jbeta primers. Libraries were prepared by immunoSEQ multiplex PCR; TCRdb keeps only in-frame clonotypes and omits some of them. The sample includes around 180,000 clones, about three quarters of them seen just once. V lost 3 bases and J 1 base, leaving 13 bases between the germline ends. CDR1 LNHDA and CDR2 SQIVND come from the germline V gene (reference sequence). The CDR3 contains 16 residues. Regarding this clone: Its cognate antigen is unknown.

Sequenced input: PBMCs. This TCR came from a woman aged 25 to 39 in good health and CMV-seropositive. The gene calls are TRBV19 and TRBJ1-3, with no clear D. The CDR3 loop reads CASSMAPGWSGNTIYF. CDR3 nucleotides: TGTGCCAGTAGTATGGCCCCGGGGTGGTCTGGAAACACCATATATTTT.